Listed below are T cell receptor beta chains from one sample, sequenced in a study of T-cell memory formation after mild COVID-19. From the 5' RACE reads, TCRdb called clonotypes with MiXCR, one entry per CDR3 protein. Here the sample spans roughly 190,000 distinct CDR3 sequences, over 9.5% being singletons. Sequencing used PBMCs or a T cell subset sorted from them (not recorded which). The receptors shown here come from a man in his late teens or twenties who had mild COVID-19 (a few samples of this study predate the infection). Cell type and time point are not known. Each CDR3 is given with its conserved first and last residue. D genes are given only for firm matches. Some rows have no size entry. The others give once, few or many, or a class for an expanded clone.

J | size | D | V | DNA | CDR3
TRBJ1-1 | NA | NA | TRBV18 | TGTGCCAGCTATCAGGGGCGGAACACTGAAGCTTTCTTT | CASYQGRNTEAFF
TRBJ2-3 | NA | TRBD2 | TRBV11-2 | TGTGCCAGCAGCCCGGGCGGGGGGCCTGTTACAGATACGCAGTATTTT | CASSPGGGPVTDTQYF
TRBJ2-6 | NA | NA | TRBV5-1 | TGCGCCAGCAGCTGGGCCGCAGCTGGGGCCAACGTCCTGACTTTC | CASSWAAAGANVLTF
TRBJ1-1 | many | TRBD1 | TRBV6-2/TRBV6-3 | TGTGCCAGCAGTTACAGGGGGACAGCTAACACTGAAGCTTTCTTT | CASSYRGTANTEAFF
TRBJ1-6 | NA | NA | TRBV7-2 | TGTGCCAGCACCCAGGGTAGGGGCTCACCCCTCCACTTT | CASTQGRGSPLHF
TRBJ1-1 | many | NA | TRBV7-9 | TGTGCCAGCAGCTCACGGGGCCCGAACACTGAAGCTTTCTTT | CASSSRGPNTEAFF
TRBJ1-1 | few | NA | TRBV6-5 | TGTGCCAGCAGTTACCAATTTAAAGCTTTCTTT | CASSYQFKAFF
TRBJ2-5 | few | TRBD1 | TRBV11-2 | TGTGCCAGCAGCCGGGACAGGGGGACGGGGGAGACCCAGTACTTC | CASSRDRGTGETQYF
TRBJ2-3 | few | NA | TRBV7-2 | TGTGCCAGCAGCTTAGTCATTAGCACAGATACGCAGTATTTT | CASSLVISTDTQYF
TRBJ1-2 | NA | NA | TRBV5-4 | TGTGCCAGCAGCTACATGGCCAACCTCTATGGCTACACCTTC | CASSYMANLYGYTF
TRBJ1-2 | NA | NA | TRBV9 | TGTGCCAGCAGCGCCATCGGCAGTCTTAATGGCTACACCTTC | CASSAIGSLNGYTF
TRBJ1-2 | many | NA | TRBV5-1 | TGCGCCAGCAGCTTGTTTTTCGGTGCGGGGTATGGCTACACCTTC | CASSLFFGAGYGYTF
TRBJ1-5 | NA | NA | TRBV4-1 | TGCGCCAGCAGCCCCTTCGGCAGTAGCAATCAGCCCCAGCATTTT | CASSPFGSSNQPQHF
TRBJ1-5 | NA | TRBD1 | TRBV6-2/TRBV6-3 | TGTGCCAGCAGTAGGATGGACAGGAGGGGGAATAGCAATCAGCCCCAGCATTTT | CASSRMDRRGNSNQPQHF
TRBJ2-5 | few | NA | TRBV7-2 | TGTGCCAGCACGACAAGGAGGGACCAAGAGACCCAGTACTTC | CASTTRRDQETQYF
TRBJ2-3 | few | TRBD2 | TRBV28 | TGTGCCAGCAGTGTTCCGGGACTAGGAGATACGCAGTATTTT | CASSVPGLGDTQYF
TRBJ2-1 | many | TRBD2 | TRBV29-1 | TGCAGCGGGGGGCAAACTAGCGGGAACAATGAGCAGTTCTTC | CSGGQTSGNNEQFF
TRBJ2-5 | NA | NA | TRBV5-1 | TGCGCCAGCAGCTTGCTCGCGGGGCAATGGGAGACCCAGTACTTC | CASSLLAGQWETQYF
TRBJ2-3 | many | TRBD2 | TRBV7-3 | TGTGCCAGCAGCTCGCGACTAGCGGGGGACCGCACAGATACGCAGTATTTT | CASSSRLAGDRTDTQYF
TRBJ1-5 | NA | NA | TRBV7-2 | TGTGCCAGCAGCTTTTCGGGGTCCGGGAGCAATCAGCCCCAGCATTTT | CASSFSGSGSNQPQHF
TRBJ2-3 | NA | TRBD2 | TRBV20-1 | TGCAGTGCTAGACTGGGCGGGGGTTCCACAGATACGCAGTATTTT | CSARLGGGSTDTQYF
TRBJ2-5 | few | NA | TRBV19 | TGTGCCAGTAGTATAAGGGGTACGGAGACCCAGTACTTC | CASSIRGTETQYF
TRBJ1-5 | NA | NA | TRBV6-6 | TGTGCCAGCAGTTACTACGGGGGGGCAGGAGGGGGTCAGCCCCAGCATTTT | CASSYYGGAGGGQPQHF
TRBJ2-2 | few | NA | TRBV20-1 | TGCAGTGCTAGAAGGAGGGGGGGCGCTCGGTACACCGGGGAGCTGTTTTTT | CSARRRGGARYTGELFF
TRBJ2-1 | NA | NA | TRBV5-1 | TGCGCCAGCAGCCCGGGGGACCGAGCAAACAATGAGCAGTTCTTC | CASSPGDRANNEQFF
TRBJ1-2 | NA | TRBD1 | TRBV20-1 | TGCAGTGCTAGACATCAGGGGGCTGATGGCTACACCTTC | CSARHQGADGYTF
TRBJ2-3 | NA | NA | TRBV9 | TGTGCCAGCAGCAGCCTGGAGCGAGAGGGGTCACGCACAGATACGCAGTATTTT | CASSSLEREGSRTDTQYF
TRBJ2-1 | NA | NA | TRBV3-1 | TGTGCCAGCAGCCAAGATTTTGGGCAGTTAGGTTTCAATGAGCAGTTCTTC | CASSQDFGQLGFNEQFF
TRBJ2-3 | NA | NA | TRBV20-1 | TGCAGTGCTAGAGGACGGTTAAGCACAGATACGCAGTATTTT | CSARGRLSTDTQYF
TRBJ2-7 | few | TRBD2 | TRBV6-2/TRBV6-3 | TGTGCCAGCAGTTACGGCAGACCACCCGGGAGGCAGTATTTC | CASSYGRPPGRQYF
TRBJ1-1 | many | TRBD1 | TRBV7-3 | TGTGCCAGCAGCCAGGGACAGCTGAACACTGAAGCTTTCTTT | CASSQGQLNTEAFF
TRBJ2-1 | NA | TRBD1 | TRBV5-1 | TGCGCCAGCAGCCCCCGAGACAGGGGGCCACATGAGCAGTTCTTC | CASSPRDRGPHEQFF
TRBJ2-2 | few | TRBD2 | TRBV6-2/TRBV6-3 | TGTGCCAGCAGACCCCTAGCGGGGCTAAACACCGGGGAGCTGTTTTTT | CASRPLAGLNTGELFF
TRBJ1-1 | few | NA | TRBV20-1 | TGCAGTGCTCCACCTGCGGGGTACGCTGAAGCTTTCTTT | CSAPPAGYAEAFF
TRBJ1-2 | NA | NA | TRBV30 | TGTGCCTGGAGTGAACAAGGCCTCTATGGCTACACCTTC | CAWSEQGLYGYTF
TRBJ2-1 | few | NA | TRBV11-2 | TGTGCCAGCCAGGACTGGAGCTCCTACAATGAGCAGTTCTTC | CASQDWSSYNEQFF
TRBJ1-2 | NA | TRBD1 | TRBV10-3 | TGTGCCATCAGTGATCAAGTGTTGACAGGGGGCTTCTATGGCTACACCTTC | CAISDQVLTGGFYGYTF
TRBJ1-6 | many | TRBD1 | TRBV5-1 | TGCGCCAGCAGCCCCGGGACAGGGAATTCACCCCTCCACTTT | CASSPGTGNSPLHF
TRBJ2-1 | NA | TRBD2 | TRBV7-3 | TGTGCCAGCAGCCCGGGACTAGCGGTAAACAATGAGCAGTTCTTC | CASSPGLAVNNEQFF
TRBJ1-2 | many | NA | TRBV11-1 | TGTGCCAGCAGCTCCTACGAATATGGCTACACCTTC | CASSSYEYGYTF
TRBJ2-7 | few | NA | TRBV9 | TGTGCCAGCAGCAGAATGGTCGGGTACGAGCAGTACTTC | CASSRMVGYEQYF
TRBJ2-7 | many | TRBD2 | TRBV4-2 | TGTGCCAGCAGCCAAATCGGGGGTGGCAGGACTAGCGGGTACTACGAGCAGTACTTC | CASSQIGGGRTSGYYEQYF
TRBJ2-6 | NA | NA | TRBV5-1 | TGCGCCAGCAGCTTGGCCTCCAGGGCTGGGGCCAACGTCCTGACTTTC | CASSLASRAGANVLTF